This TCR beta chain was identified in a study of PD-1 blockade in classical Hodgkin lymphoma. This CDR3 has 12 residues. The germline gives CDR1 ENHRY, CDR2 SYGVKD. V lost 0 bases and J lost 8, with 7 bases in between. Some clones are missing from TCRdb's copy, which holds only in-frame ones; the method was immunoSEQ multiplex PCR. This repertoire shows 20,000 or so clones, around 87% found once; its top ten account for around 25%. The time point: cycle 4 day 1 (C4D1), after less than seven weeks of nivolumab. The patients all showed relapse after autologous stem cell transplantation, while their brentuximab vedotin exposure varied.

This specimen consisted of peripheral blood mononuclear cells (PBMCs), obtained before the fourth cycle of nivolumab. This chain connects TRBV10-3 to TRBJ1-2; no clear D. The TCR sequence derives from a human donor with classical Hodgkin lymphoma. In DNA, the CDR3 is TGTGCCATCAGTGAGTCGAGAGGAGGCTACACCTTC. Residues: CAISESRGGYTF.